This T cell receptor beta chain was captured in a study of vaccination effects on CD4 cells after COVID-19. Study details: Following the second dose by a median of 72 days, the post-vaccine samples were obtained.

The length of the CDR3 is 13 residues. Trimming shortened V by 0 bases and J by 4 bases, and 7 bases separated the two germline ends. CDR1 and CDR2 (germline): SGHRS, YFSETQ. Generated by immunoSEQ multiplex PCR, the TCRdb table keeps only in-frame clones and is missing some. Among around 69,000 clones, 74% were seen once, and the ten largest hold around 1.5%. Before any sequencing was done, the ViraFEST assay used viral peptide pools to expand antigen-specific CD4+ T cells. It was after approximately 10 days of culture that CD4+ T cells were isolated. It was two doses of either the BNT162b2 or mRNA-1273 vaccine that participants received. Recipients of the vaccine had no prior SARS-CoV-2 infection and negative nucleocapsid antibodies. On this clone itself: Antigen unknown.

This chain links TRBV5-1 with TRBJ2-5; D is uncertain. Source: CD4+ T cells from PBMCs cultured with HCoV-229E spike peptides, taken after COVID-19 vaccination. The receptor was derived from a human donor who received a COVID-19 vaccine. The CDR3 DNA reads as TGCGCCAGCAGCTTGGCCCTTTCAGAGACCCAGTACTTC. Translated, it gives CASSLALSETQYF.